A selection of T cell receptor beta chains follows, all from one sample in a study of blood T cell repertoires in COVID-19. Data came from immunoSEQ multiplex PCR; TCRdb stores just in-frame clones and leaves some out. The profile shows about 170,000 clones, approximately 80% of them singletons. The source material was peripheral blood. These receptors all come from a woman aged 70 to 79 with COVID-19, enrolled during active disease. The CDR3 runs from the conserved cysteine through the conserved F or W. A D gene is named only where the DNA matches it firmly. Size tells how often a clone was seen (once, few, many) or the class of an expanded clone, and some rows leave it out.

TRBJ1-1 | TRBV7-9 | NA | NA | TGTGCCAGCAGCCAACAGACTATAAACACTGAAGCTTTCTTT | CASSQQTINTEAFF
TRBJ1-2 | TRBV28 | NA | NA | TGTGCCAGCAGCCCCCCCAAGGGGTACTATGGCTACACCTTC | CASSPPKGYYGYTF
TRBJ2-3 | TRBV7-2 | NA | TRBD2 | TGTGCCAGCAGGCCGTCAGGACTAGCGGGAGGAGTCGATACGCAGTATTTT | CASRPSGLAGGVDTQYF
TRBJ2-3 | TRBV7-2 | once | TRBD2 | TGTGCCAGCAGCTTAGAAGGACTAGCGGGAGTTTCGGATACGCAGTATTTT | CASSLEGLAGVSDTQYF
TRBJ1-1 | TRBV6-5 | NA | NA | TGTGCCAGCAGTTACTCAAGTCGAGCGGACACTGAAGCTTTCTTT | CASSYSSRADTEAFF
TRBJ1-6 | TRBV6-5 | once | NA | TGTGCCAGTCGTGTAGATAGCTCCTATAATTCACCCCTCCACTTT | CASRVDSSYNSPLHF
TRBJ2-1 | TRBV7-3 | NA | TRBD1 | TGTGCCAGCAGCTCCCAGGGGGACAGGGGGAGCGAGCAGTTCTTC | CASSSQGDRGSEQFF
TRBJ1-2 | TRBV24-1 | NA | TRBD1 | TGTGCCACCAGTGATCACAGGGGGGACTATGGCTACACCTTC | CATSDHRGDYGYTF
TRBJ2-1 | TRBV28 | NA | TRBD1 | TGTGCCAGCAGTAGCTCGTCAGGGGGCCCCTCCTACAATGAGCAGTTCTTC | CASSSSSGGPSYNEQFF
TRBJ2-1 | TRBV30 | NA | NA | TGTGCCTGGAGTGTAACGGTCACGAGCTCCTACAATGAGCAGTTCTTC | CAWSVTVTSSYNEQFF
TRBJ1-6 | TRBV28 | NA | TRBD1 | TGTGCCAGCAGGAGACAGGGTGGTTCACCCCTCCACTTT | CASRRQGGSPLHF
TRBJ2-5 | TRBV29-1 | NA | TRBD1 | TGCAGCGTGTCCGGGACAGAGGACGAGACCCAGTACTTC | CSVSGTEDETQYF
TRBJ1-1 | TRBV28 | NA | NA | TGTGCCAGCAGTTTATTGCTAGTTATGAACACTGAAGCTTTCTTT | CASSLLLVMNTEAFF
TRBJ2-3 | TRBV27 | NA | TRBD2 | TGTGCCAGCCGGGGGGTAACAGATACGCAGTATTTT | CASRGVTDTQYF
TRBJ1-5 | TRBV28 | NA | NA | TGTGCCAGCAGTTTGTACAGCCAGCCCCAGCATTTT | CASSLYSQPQHF
TRBJ1-1 | TRBV28 | NA | NA | TGTGCCAGCAGTTTACCACACAGGAACACTGAAGCTTTCTTT | CASSLPHRNTEAFF
TRBJ2-2 | TRBV5-1 | many | NA | TGCGCCAGCAGCTCCGGACAAGTCACCGGGGAGCTGTTTTTT | CASSSGQVTGELFF
TRBJ2-1 | TRBV19 | NA | NA | TGTGCCAGTAGTATCTCTACAGGGAACAATGAGCAGTTCTTC | CASSISTGNNEQFF
TRBJ1-1 | TRBV18 | NA | NA | TGTGCCAGCTCACCAAATAGGGGCACTGAAGCTTTCTTT | CASSPNRGTEAFF
TRBJ2-7 | TRBV5-4 | NA | TRBD1 | TGTGCCACCAACACAGGGGGGTCCTACGAGCAGTACTTC | CATNTGGSYEQYF
TRBJ1-2 | TRBV10-3 | once | NA | TGTGCCATCAGTGAGTCGTCAGTAAACTATGGCTACACCTTC | CAISESSVNYGYTF
TRBJ2-2 | TRBV4-1 | NA | TRBD1 | TGCGCCAGCAGCCAAGGCGGACAGGGCGAGAACACCGGGGAGCTGTTTTTT | CASSQGGQGENTGELFF
TRBJ2-3 | TRBV30 | NA | TRBD2 | TGTGCCTGGAGTGTAACACGGGGGGGCCCAGATACGCAGTATTTT | CAWSVTRGGPDTQYF
TRBJ1-1 | TRBV5-1 | NA | TRBD1 | TGCGCCAGCAGCTTACGTCCCGGGACAGGGAACACTGAAGCTTTCTTT | CASSLRPGTGNTEAFF
TRBJ2-1 | TRBV6-5 | NA | TRBD2 | TGTGCCGGTGGGACTAGCGGGAGGGGGTACAATGAGCAGTTCTTC | CAGGTSGRGYNEQFF
TRBJ1-6 | TRBV30 | NA | TRBD1 | TGTGCCTGGAGTGGGGACAGCTATAATTCACCCCTCCACTTT | CAWSGDSYNSPLHF
TRBJ1-6 | TRBV14 | NA | NA | TGTGCCAGCAGTCTCGGACAGCCCAATTCACCCCTCCACTTT | CASSLGQPNSPLHF
TRBJ1-1 | TRBV27 | once | NA | TGTGCCAGCAGTTTTCAGGGGTACCCTGAAGCTTTCTTT | CASSFQGYPEAFF
TRBJ2-7 | TRBV30 | NA | NA | TGTGCCTGGGAGATGGACACCAACCCTGACGAGCAGTACTTC | CAWEMDTNPDEQYF
TRBJ1-1 | TRBV3-1/TRBV3-2 | once | NA | TGTGCCAGCAGCCAAGGGAGCATGAACACTGAAGCTTTCTTT | CASSQGSMNTEAFF
TRBJ1-6 | TRBV6-5 | NA | TRBD1 | TGTGCCAGCAGTTTCACAGGGGTCTTTTCACCCCTCCACTTT | CASSFTGVFSPLHF
TRBJ2-2 | TRBV9 | NA | TRBD2 | TGTGCCAGCAGCACGGGGGGGGCCCCGAACACCGGGGAGCTGTTTTTT | CASSTGGAPNTGELFF
TRBJ1-2 | TRBV7-2 | NA | NA | TGTGCCAGCAACTTAGATCGGGGAGGCTACACCTTC | CASNLDRGGYTF
TRBJ2-5 | TRBV7-9 | NA | NA | TGTGCCAGCAGCTTAGGGACAGACCAAGAGACCCAGTACTTC | CASSLGTDQETQYF
TRBJ1-1 | TRBV10-3 | NA | NA | TGTGCCATCAGCCCGAGGGATTTGAACACTGAAGCTTTCTTT | CAISPRDLNTEAFF
TRBJ2-3 | TRBV18 | once | NA | TGTGCCAGCTCACCGGGGCTTAGCACAGATACGCAGTATTTT | CASSPGLSTDTQYF
TRBJ1-2 | TRBV3-1/TRBV3-2 | NA | TRBD1 | TGTGCCAGCAGCCAATGGGGACAGGGGGTCGGTGGCTACACCTTC | CASSQWGQGVGGYTF
TRBJ1-1 | TRBV19 | NA | TRBD1 | TGTGCCAGCTTCGACAGGGCGATCAATACTGAAGCTTTCTTT | CASFDRAINTEAFF
TRBJ2-1 | TRBV7-9 | NA | NA | TGTGCCAGCAGCTTAGCGACAGGTCTCGCGGATAACAATGAGCAGTTCTTC | CASSLATGLADNNEQFF
TRBJ1-4 | TRBV28 | NA | TRBD1 | TGTGCCAGCAGTTTACGGACAGGGCGTGAAAAACTGTTTTTT | CASSLRTGREKLFF
TRBJ1-1 | TRBV12-5 | NA | NA | TGTGCTAGTGCCGGAGGTATGAACACTGAAGCTTTCTTT | CASAGGMNTEAFF
TRBJ1-4 | TRBV9 | NA | NA | TGTGCCAGCAGCGCTCATCCGGGTACAAATGAAAAACTGTTTTTT | CASSAHPGTNEKLFF
TRBJ2-1 | TRBV7-2 | NA | NA | TGTGCCAGCAGCTTAGAAACTACCCTTCGAAATGAGCAGTTCTTC | CASSLETTLRNEQFF
TRBJ1-3 | TRBV18 | NA | NA | TGTGCCAGCTCACCGCGGGGATATGGAGGAAACACCATATATTTT | CASSPRGYGGNTIYF
TRBJ2-3 | TRBV27 | NA | NA | TGTGCCAGCAGTTTCGGGCGGGACCACACAGATACGCAGTATTTT | CASSFGRDHTDTQYF
TRBJ1-2 | TRBV7-8 | NA | NA | TGTGCCAGCAGCTTCCAGCGTGACTATGGCTACACCTTC | CASSFQRDYGYTF
TRBJ2-3 | TRBV18 | NA | TRBD2 | TGTGCCAGCTCACCATTGCTAGCGGGGCCCACAGATACGCAGTATTTT | CASSPLLAGPTDTQYF
TRBJ1-2 | TRBV2 | once | TRBD1 | TGTGCCAGCAGTGCGGGACAGAACTATGGCTACACCTTC | CASSAGQNYGYTF
TRBJ1-1 | TRBV19 | once | NA | TGTGCCAGTAGTCCTTGGGGGCATTCGAACACTGAAGCTTTCTTT | CASSPWGHSNTEAFF
TRBJ2-5 | TRBV6-6 | NA | TRBD2 | TGTGCCAGCAGTATTAGCGGGAACCAAAGGGCCCAGTACTTC | CASSISGNQRAQYF
TRBJ2-1 | TRBV7-7 | NA | TRBD2 | TGTGCCAGCAGCTTAGAGACTAGCGGATACAATGAGCAGTTCTTC | CASSLETSGYNEQFF
TRBJ1-2 | TRBV2 | NA | NA | TGTGCCAGCAGTGGAGTCAGGGGAAGAGGCTACACCTTC | CASSGVRGRGYTF
TRBJ1-2 | TRBV2 | NA | TRBD1 | TGTGCCAGCCGGGGACAGGCCCTTAACTATGGCTACACCTTC | CASRGQALNYGYTF
TRBJ1-2 | TRBV2 | once | NA | TGTGCCAGCAGTGAAGCGGCAGGGGTGGATGGCTACACCTTC | CASSEAAGVDGYTF
TRBJ2-3 | TRBV7-3 | NA | TRBD2 | TGTGCCAGCAGCCCGGGACTAGCATCCACAGATACGCAGTATTTT | CASSPGLASTDTQYF
TRBJ2-3 | TRBV2 | NA | TRBD2 | TGTGCCAGCAGTGAGGATAGCGGGGGGATGTTGGGAAAAGATACGCAGTATTTT | CASSEDSGGMLGKDTQYF